This T cell receptor beta chain was profiled in a study of cytomegalovirus exposure and HLA in healthy donors. CDR1 and CDR2 from the germline V gene are ENHRY and SYGVKD. After removal of 6 bases from V and 8 bases from J, the junction contained 3 bases not matched to a gene. The CDR3 is made up of 13 amino acids. Researchers ran the PCR with 60 Vbeta and 13 Jbeta primers. Only in-frame clones appear in the TCRdb table, and some are missing; sequencing was by immunoSEQ multiplex PCR. The sample shows 110,000 to 150,000 clones, 70% of them seen only once. Sequenced material: PBMCs. The chain joins TRBV10-3 to TRBJ1-6; the match to TRBD1 covers 8 bases. The sequence was obtained from a woman aged 25 to 39 in good health and CMV-seronegative. The CDR3 loop is CAIRTGEHSPLHF. In DNA form, the CDR3 reads TGTGCCATCAGGACAGGGGAACATTCACCCCTCCACTTT.